Sequencing of this TCR beta chain was carried out in a study of cytomegalovirus exposure and HLA in healthy donors. The CDR3 extends over 13 amino acids. Germline V gene lookup returns CDR1 SEHNR and CDR2 FQNEAQ (reference sequence). The PCR made use of 60 Vbeta and 13 Jbeta primers. TCRdb's copy holds only in-frame clones and misses some; the assay was immunoSEQ multiplex PCR. The top ten hold under 2.5% of the sample, which has more than 100,000 clones, around 86% seen once. The chain uses TRBV7-9 and TRBJ2-5; possibly TRBD1 for D (5 bases). The last part of the DNA fits TRBJ2-7 better; the J call may be wrong. The receptor was derived from a young man in good health and CMV-seronegative. The sample comprised PBMCs. The DNA of the CDR3 is TGTGCCAGCGGCACACAGGATTCCTACGAGCAGTACTTC. Translation gives CASGTQDSYEQYF.